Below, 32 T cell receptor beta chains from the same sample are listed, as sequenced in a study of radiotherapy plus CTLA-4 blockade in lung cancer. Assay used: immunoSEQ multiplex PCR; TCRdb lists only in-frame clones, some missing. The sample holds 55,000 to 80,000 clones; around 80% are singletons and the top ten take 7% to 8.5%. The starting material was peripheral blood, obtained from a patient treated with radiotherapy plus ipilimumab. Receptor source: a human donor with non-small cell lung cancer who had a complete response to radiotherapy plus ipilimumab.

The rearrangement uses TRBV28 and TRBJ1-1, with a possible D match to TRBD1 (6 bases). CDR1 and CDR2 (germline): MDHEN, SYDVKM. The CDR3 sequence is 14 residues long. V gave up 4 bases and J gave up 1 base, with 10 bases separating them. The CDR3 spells CASSWDITNTEAFF. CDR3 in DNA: TGTGCCAGCAGTTGGGACATCACGAACACTGAAGCTTTCTTT.

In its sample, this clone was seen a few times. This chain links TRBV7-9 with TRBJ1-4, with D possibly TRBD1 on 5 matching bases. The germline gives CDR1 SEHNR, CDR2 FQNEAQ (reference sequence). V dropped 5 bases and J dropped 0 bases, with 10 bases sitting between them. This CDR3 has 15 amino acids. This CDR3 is CASSPAGATNEKLFF. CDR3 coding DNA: TGTGCCAGCAGCCCAGCGGGGGCAACTAATGAAAAACTGTTTTTT.

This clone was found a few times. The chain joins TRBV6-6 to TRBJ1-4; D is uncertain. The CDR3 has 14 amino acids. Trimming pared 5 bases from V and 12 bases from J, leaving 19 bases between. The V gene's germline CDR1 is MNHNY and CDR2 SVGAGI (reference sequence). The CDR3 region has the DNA TGTGCCAGCAGTCGCCGAGTAAAGGGTGAGGAACTGTTTTTT. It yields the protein CASSRRVKGEELFF.

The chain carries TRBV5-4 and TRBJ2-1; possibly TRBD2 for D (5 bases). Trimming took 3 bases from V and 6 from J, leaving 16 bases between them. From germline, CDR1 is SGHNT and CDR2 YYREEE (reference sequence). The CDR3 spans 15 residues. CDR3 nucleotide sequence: TGTGCCAGCAGCTCCCCCGGACTCGACTTCAATGAGCAGTTCTTC. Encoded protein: CASSSPGLDFNEQFF.

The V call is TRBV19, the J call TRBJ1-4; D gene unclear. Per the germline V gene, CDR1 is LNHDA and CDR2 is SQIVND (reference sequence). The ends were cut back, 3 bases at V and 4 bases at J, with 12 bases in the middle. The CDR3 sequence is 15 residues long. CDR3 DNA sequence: TGTGCCAGTAGTATTGGTCCGAGATATAATGAAAAACTGTTTTTT. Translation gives CASSIGPRYNEKLFF.

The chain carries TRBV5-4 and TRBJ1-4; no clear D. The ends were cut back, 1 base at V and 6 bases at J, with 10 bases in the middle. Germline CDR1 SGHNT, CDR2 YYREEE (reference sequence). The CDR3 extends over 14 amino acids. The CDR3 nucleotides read TGTGCCAGCAGCTTGACTCTGTCGGATGAAAAACTGTTTTTT. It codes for CASSLTLSDEKLFF.

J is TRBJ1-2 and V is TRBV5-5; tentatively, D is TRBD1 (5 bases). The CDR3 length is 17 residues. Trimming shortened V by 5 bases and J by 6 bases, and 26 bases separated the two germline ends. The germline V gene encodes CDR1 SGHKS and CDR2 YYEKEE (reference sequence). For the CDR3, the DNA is TGTGCCAGCAGACCGGGGGGAGGTCGGACCACCGCTCATGGCTACACCTTC. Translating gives CASRPGGGRTTAHGYTF.

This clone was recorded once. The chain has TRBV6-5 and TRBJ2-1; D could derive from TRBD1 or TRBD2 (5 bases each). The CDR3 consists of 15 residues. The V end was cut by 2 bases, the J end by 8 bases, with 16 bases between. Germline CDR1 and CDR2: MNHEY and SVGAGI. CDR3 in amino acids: CASSYAVRGRDEQFF. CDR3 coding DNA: TGTGCCAGCAGTTACGCGGTGAGGGGACGGGATGAGCAGTTCTTC.

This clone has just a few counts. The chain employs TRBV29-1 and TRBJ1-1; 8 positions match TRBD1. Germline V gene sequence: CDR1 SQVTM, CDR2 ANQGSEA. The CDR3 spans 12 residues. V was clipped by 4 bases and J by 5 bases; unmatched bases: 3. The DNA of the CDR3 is TGCAGCGTTGGGACAGGGCGAACTGAAGCTTTCTTT. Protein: CSVGTGRTEAFF.

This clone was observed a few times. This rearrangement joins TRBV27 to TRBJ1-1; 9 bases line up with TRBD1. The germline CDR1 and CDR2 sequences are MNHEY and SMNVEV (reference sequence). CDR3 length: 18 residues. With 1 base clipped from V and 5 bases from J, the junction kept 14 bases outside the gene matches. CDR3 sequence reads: CASSLFFGEGDRVTEAFF. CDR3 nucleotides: TGTGCCAGCAGTTTATTTTTCGGTGAGGGGGACAGGGTAACTGAAGCTTTCTTT.

The CDR3 region is CASGLYGVQQPQHF. DNA of the CDR3: TGTGCTAGTGGTTTGTACGGGGTGCAACAGCCCCAGCATTTT. J is TRBJ1-5 and V is TRBV12-5; D gene ambiguous. Germline loops: CDR1 LGHNT, CDR2 FRNRAP. The V end lost 2 bases, the J end lost 7 bases, and 12 bases lay between the germline ends. The CDR3 is made up of 14 amino acids. Together with reference TRBV12-5 and TRBJ1-5, the CDR3 gives the full variable domain: DARVTQTPRHKVTEMGQEVTMRCQPILGHNTVFWYRQTMMQGLELLAYFRNRAPLDDSGMPKDRFSAEMPDATLATLKIQPSEPRDSAVYFCASGLYGVQQPQHFGDGTRLSIL.

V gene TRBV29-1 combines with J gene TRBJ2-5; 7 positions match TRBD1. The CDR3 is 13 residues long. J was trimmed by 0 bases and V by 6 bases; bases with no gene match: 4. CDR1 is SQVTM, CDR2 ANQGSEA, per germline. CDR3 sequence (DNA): TGCAGCGTGGCACAGGGGAACCAAGAGACCCAGTACTTC. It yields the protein CSVAQGNQETQYF.

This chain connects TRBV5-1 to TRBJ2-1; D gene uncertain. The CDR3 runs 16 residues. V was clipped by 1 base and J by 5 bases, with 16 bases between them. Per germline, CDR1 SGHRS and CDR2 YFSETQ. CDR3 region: CASSLRASSRDNEQFF. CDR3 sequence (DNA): TGCGCCAGCAGCTTGAGGGCCTCCTCCCGGGACAATGAGCAGTTCTTC.

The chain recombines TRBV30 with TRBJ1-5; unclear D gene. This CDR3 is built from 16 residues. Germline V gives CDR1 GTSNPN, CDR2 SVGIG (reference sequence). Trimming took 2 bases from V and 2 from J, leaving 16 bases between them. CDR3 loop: CAWSPPGLYRNQPQHF. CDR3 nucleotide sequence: TGTGCCTGGAGTCCTCCCGGACTCTATCGCAATCAGCCCCAGCATTTT.

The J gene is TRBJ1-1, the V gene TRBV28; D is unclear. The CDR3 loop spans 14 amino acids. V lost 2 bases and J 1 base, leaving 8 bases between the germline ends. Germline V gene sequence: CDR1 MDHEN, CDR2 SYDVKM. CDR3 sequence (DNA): TGTGCCAGCAGTTTACCCCAAGGGAACACTGAAGCTTTCTTT. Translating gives CASSLPQGNTEAFF. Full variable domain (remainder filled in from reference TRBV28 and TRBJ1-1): DVKVTQSSRYLVKRTGEKVFLECVQDMDHENMFWYRQDPGLGLRLIYFSYDVKMKEKGDIPEGYSVSREKKERFSLILESASTNQTSMYLCASSLPQGNTEAFFGQGTRLTVV.

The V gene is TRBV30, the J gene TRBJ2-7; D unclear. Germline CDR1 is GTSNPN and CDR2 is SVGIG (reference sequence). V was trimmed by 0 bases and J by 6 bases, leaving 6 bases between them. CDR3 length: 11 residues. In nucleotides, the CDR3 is TGTGCCTGGAGTGTGTTTGGCGAGCAGTACTTC. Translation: CAWSVFGEQYF.

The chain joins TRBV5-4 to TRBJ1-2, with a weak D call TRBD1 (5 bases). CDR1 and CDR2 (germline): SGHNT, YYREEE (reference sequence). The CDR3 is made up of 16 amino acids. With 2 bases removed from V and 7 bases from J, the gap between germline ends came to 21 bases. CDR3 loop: CASSFRSGTGGTGYTF. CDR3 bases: TGTGCCAGCAGCTTTCGAAGTGGAACCGGAGGGACTGGCTACACCTTC. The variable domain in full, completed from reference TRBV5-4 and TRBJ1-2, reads ETGVTQSPTHLIKTRGQQVTLRCSSQSGHNTVSWYQQALGQGPQFIFQYYREEENGRGNFPPRFSGLQFPNYSSELNVNALELDDSALYLCASSFRSGTGGTGYTFGSGTRLTVV.

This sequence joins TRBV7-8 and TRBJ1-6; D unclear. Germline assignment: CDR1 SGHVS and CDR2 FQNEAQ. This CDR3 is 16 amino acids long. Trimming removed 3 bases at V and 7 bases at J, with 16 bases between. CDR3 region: CASSFPLNDRNSPLHF. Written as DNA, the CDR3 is TGTGCCAGCAGCTTCCCCCTGAACGATAGAAATTCACCCCTCCACTTT.

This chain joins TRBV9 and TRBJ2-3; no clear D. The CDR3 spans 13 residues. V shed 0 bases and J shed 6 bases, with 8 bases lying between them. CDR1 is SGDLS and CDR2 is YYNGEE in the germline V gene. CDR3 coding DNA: TGTGCCAGCAGCGTAGGGAATTCTGATACGCAGTATTTT. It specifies CASSVGNSDTQYF.

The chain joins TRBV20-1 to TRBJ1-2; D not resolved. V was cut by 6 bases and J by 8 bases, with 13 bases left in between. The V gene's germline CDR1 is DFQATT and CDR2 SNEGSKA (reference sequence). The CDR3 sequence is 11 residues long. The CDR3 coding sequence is TGCAGTGCGGCCTCAAAAGACGGCTACACCTTC. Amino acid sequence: CSAASKDGYTF.

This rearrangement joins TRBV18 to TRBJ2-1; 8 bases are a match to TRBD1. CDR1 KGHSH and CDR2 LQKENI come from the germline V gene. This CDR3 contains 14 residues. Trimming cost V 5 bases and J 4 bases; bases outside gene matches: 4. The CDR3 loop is CASSADRAYNEQFF. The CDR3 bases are TGTGCCAGCTCAGCGGACAGGGCTTACAATGAGCAGTTCTTC.

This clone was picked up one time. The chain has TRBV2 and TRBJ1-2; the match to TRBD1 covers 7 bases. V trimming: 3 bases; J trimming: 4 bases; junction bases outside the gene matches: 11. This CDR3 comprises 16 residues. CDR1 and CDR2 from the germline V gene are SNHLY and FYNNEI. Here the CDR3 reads CASSEQRQGGLYGYTF. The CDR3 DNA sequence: TGTGCCAGCAGTGAGCAGCGACAGGGAGGCCTCTATGGCTACACCTTC.

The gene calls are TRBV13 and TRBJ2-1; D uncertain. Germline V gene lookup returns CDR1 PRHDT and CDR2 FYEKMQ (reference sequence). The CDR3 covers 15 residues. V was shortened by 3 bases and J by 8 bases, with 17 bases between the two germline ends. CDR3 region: CASSFRLTPEDEQFF. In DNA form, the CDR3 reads TGTGCCAGCAGCTTCCGACTCACACCCGAGGATGAGCAGTTCTTC.

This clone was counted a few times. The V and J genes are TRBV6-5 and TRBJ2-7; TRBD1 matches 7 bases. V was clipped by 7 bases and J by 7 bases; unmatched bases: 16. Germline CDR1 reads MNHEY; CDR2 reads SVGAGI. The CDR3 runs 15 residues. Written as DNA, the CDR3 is TGTGCCAGCACCAGAATGACAGGGAGCCGGCGGGAGCAGTACTTC. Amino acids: CASTRMTGSRREQYF.

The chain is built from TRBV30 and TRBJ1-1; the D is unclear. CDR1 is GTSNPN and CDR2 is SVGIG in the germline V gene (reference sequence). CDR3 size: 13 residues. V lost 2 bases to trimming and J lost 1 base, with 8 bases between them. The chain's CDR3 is CAWSWAGNTEAFF. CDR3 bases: TGTGCCTGGAGTTGGGCAGGGAACACTGAAGCTTTCTTT.

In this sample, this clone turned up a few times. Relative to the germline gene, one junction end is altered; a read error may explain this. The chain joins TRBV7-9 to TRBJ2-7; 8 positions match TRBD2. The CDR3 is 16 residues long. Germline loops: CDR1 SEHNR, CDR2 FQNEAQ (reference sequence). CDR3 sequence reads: CASSQAESGSSYEQYF. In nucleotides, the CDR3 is TGCGCCAGCAGCCAAGCGGAAAGCGGGAGCTCCTACGAGCAGTACTTC.

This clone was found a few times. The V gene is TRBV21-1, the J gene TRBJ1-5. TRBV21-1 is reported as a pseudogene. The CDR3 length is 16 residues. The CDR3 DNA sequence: TGTGCCAGCAGCAAGGGACGGGGTTCTGGGAATCAGCCCCAGCATTTT. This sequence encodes CASSKGRGSGNQPQHF.

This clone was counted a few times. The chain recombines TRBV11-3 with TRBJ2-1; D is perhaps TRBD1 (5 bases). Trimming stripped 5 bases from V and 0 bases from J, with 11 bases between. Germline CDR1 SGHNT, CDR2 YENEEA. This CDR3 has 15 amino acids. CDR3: CASSKGVSSYNEQFF. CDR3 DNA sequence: TGTGCCAGCAGCAAAGGGGTGAGCTCCTACAATGAGCAGTTCTTC. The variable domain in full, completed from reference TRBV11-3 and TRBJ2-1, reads EAGVVQSPRYKIIEKKQPVAFWCNPISGHNTLYWYLQNLGQGPELLIRYENEEAVDDSQLPKDRFSAERLKGVDSTLKIQPAELGDSAVYLCASSKGVSSYNEQFFGPGTRLTVL.

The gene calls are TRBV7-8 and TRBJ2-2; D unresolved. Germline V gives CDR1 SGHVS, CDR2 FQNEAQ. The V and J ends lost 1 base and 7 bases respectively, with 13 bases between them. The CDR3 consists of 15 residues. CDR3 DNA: TGTGCCAGCAGCTTAGTCAACCAGGATAACGGGGAGCTGTTTTTT. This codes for CASSLVNQDNGELFF.

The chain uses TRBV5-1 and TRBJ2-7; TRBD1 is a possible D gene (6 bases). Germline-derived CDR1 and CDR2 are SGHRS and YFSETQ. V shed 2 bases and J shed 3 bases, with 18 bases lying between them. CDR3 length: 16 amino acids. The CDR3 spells CASSFTTGSSNYEQYF. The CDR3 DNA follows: TGCGCCAGCAGCTTTACCACAGGGAGTTCGAACTACGAGCAGTACTTC.

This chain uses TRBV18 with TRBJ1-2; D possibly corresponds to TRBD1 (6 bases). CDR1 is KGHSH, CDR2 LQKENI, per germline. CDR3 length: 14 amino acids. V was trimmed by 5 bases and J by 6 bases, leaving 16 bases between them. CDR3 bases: TGTGCCAGCTCAGGGCAGGGGATAAGGAATGGCTACACCTTC. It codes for CASSGQGIRNGYTF.

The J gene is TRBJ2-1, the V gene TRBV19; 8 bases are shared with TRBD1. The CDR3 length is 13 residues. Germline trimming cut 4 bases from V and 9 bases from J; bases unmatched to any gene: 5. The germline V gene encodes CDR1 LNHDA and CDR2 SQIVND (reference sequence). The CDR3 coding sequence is TGTGCCAGTAGTAGTGACAGGGGAGGTGAGCAGTTCTTC. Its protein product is CASSSDRGGEQFF.